Given below is one TCR beta chain in context. The data derive from a study of blood T cell repertoires in COVID-19. Study-level information: Italy, Spain and the United States were the sources of the convalescent and acute COVID-19 samples. From T cells, B-cell-depleted T cells, or PBMCs came the material, which was cDNA or gDNA.

The V and J ends lost 7 bases and 0 bases respectively, with 16 bases between them. Looked up from germline, CDR1 is SGHNT and CDR2 is YYREEE (reference sequence). This CDR3 region has 15 residues. Original processing notes: Reference gene primers were amplified, and this amplification served to estimate nucleated cell counts. Profiled with immunoSEQ multiplex PCR; TCRdb holds only in-frame clones, not every one. V, J and clone size reflect that table, while D and trimming were determined from the DNA. Among about 190,000 clones listed, over 70% were seen once. This TCR was recovered from a man between 45 and 60 years old with active or convalescent COVID-19. V and J are TRBV5-4 and TRBJ1-1, with a tentative D call TRBD1 (5 bases). The specimen sequenced was peripheral blood. The chain's CDR3 is CASRRGGVMNTEAFF. CDR3 nucleotide sequence: TGTGCCAGCCGGCGGGGGGGGGTCATGAACACTGAAGCTTTCTTT.